This TCR beta chain is from a study of blood T cell repertoires in COVID-19. Study-level background: COVID-19 samples, acute and convalescent, were from the United States, Italy and Spain. From T cells, B-cell-depleted T cells, or PBMCs came the material, which was cDNA or gDNA.

Source study methods: Estimation of nucleated cell counts relied on the amplification of reference gene primers. Sequencing was performed with immunoSEQ multiplex PCR; in TCRdb, only in-frame clones are kept and a portion is missing. V, J and clone size are taken as reported in that table, and D and trimming were inferred from the DNA itself. The sample consists of approximately 80,000 clones, about 91% of them appearing once. The CDR3 extends over 15 amino acids. Germline lookup yields CDR1 SGHDT and CDR2 YYEEEE. Unmatched junction bases numbered 8, after V lost 2 bases and J lost 5 bases. The origin of this receptor is a woman at least 80 years old with acute or convalescent COVID-19. The J gene is TRBJ2-7, the V gene TRBV5-6; TRBD1 aligns across 9 bases. The sample taken for sequencing was peripheral blood. The CDR3 nucleotides are TGTGCCAGCAGCTTAGCACGGGACAGGGTCCACGAGCAGTACTTC. Residues: CASSLARDRVHEQYF.